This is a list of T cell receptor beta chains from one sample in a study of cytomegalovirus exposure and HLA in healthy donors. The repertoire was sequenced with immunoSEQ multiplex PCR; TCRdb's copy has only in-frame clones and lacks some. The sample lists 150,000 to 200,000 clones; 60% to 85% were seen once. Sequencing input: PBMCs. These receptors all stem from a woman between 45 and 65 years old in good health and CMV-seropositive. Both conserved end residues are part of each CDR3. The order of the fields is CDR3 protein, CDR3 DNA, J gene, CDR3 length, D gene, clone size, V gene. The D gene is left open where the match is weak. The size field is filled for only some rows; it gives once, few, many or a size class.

CDR3aa: CASSTGQGGGNTEAFF
CDR3nt: TGCGCCAGCAGCACAGGACAGGGCGGAGGGAACACTGAAGCTTTCTTT
j_gene: TRBJ1-1
len: 16
d_gene: TRBD1
abundance: .
v_gene: TRBV5-1

CDR3aa: CASSQLGDRTEAFF
CDR3nt: TGCGCCAGCAGCCAATTGGGTGACAGAACTGAAGCTTTCTTT
j_gene: TRBJ1-1
len: 14
d_gene: .
abundance: .
v_gene: TRBV4-1

CDR3aa: CASSLGRDRGTDTQYF
CDR3nt: TGCGCCAGCAGCTTGGGTCGGGACAGGGGCACAGATACGCAGTATTTT
j_gene: TRBJ2-3
len: 16
d_gene: TRBD1
abundance: .
v_gene: TRBV5-1

CDR3aa: CASSMGTGRDTQYF
CDR3nt: TGTGCCAGTAGTATGGGGACAGGGAGAGATACGCAGTATTTT
j_gene: TRBJ2-3
len: 14
d_gene: TRBD1
abundance: few
v_gene: TRBV19

CDR3aa: CASSVITELNYGCTF
CDR3nt: TGTGCCAGCAGTGTCATCACGGAGCTCAACTATGGCTGCACCTTC
j_gene: TRBJ1-2
len: 15
d_gene: .
abundance: .
v_gene: TRBV2

CDR3aa: CASSLGQGYTGELFF
CDR3nt: TGTGCCAGCAGCTTGGGGCAGGGGTACACCGGGGAGCTGTTTTTT
j_gene: TRBJ2-2
len: 15
d_gene: .
abundance: .
v_gene: TRBV5-4

CDR3aa: CASSEIGVGETQYF
CDR3nt: TGCGCCAGCAGTGAGATAGGGGTGGGAGAGACCCAGTACTTC
j_gene: TRBJ2-5
len: 14
d_gene: .
abundance: .
v_gene: TRBV10-2

CDR3aa: CASSHNRDQETQYF
CDR3nt: TGTGCCAGCTCACATAATAGAGACCAAGAGACCCAGTACTTC
j_gene: TRBJ2-5
len: 14
d_gene: .
abundance: once
v_gene: TRBV18

CDR3aa: CASSPPGTSGGRELFF
CDR3nt: TGTGCCAGCAGCCCCCCGGGGACTAGCGGGGGGCGGGAGCTGTTTTTT
j_gene: TRBJ2-2
len: 16
d_gene: TRBD2
abundance: .
v_gene: TRBV7-7

CDR3aa: CAWSAPTLANYGYTF
CDR3nt: TGTGCCTGGAGTGCTCCTACCTTAGCTAACTATGGCTACACCTTC
j_gene: TRBJ1-2
len: 15
d_gene: .
abundance: .
v_gene: TRBV30

CDR3aa: CASSQVSGYDNEKLFF
CDR3nt: TGTGCCAGCAGCCAAGTTTCGGGTTATGATAATGAAAAACTGTTTTTT
j_gene: TRBJ1-4
len: 16
d_gene: .
abundance: .
v_gene: TRBV14

CDR3aa: CAWSGGLGRTYNSPLHF
CDR3nt: TGTGCCTGGAGCGGAGGCCTGGGGAGGACCTATAATTCACCCCTCCACTTT
j_gene: TRBJ1-6
len: 17
d_gene: .
abundance: once
v_gene: TRBV30

CDR3aa: CASSTGGYDTEAFF
CDR3nt: TGTGCCAGCAGTACGGGGGGATACGACACTGAAGCTTTCTTT
j_gene: TRBJ1-1
len: 14
d_gene: .
abundance: .
v_gene: TRBV2

CDR3aa: CATQFAGTGNTIYF
CDR3nt: TGTGCCACACAATTCGCAGGGACTGGAAACACCATATATTTT
j_gene: TRBJ1-3
len: 14
d_gene: .
abundance: .
v_gene: TRBV19

CDR3aa: CASSPGQSSSFPYGYTF
CDR3nt: TGTGCCAGCAGCCCCGGACAGTCCTCCTCTTTTCCCTATGGCTACACCTTC
j_gene: TRBJ1-2
len: 17
d_gene: .
abundance: .
v_gene: TRBV7-8

CDR3aa: CASSTRGTGEETQYF
CDR3nt: TGTGCCAGCAGCACGCGCGGGACAGGGGAAGAGACCCAGTACTTC
j_gene: TRBJ2-5
len: 15
d_gene: TRBD1
abundance: .
v_gene: TRBV9

CDR3aa: CASSERQGFEKLFF
CDR3nt: TGTGCCAGCAGTGAACGGCAGGGGTTTGAAAAACTGTTTTTT
j_gene: TRBJ1-4
len: 14
d_gene: .
abundance: .
v_gene: TRBV2

CDR3aa: CASGLGTVNTEAFF
CDR3nt: TGTGCTAGTGGTTTGGGAACAGTGAACACTGAAGCTTTCTTT
j_gene: TRBJ1-1
len: 14
d_gene: .
abundance: .
v_gene: TRBV12-5

CDR3aa: CSVEKVDRGTLSSYEQYF
CDR3nt: TGCAGCGTTGAAAAGGTGGACAGGGGCACTTTAAGCTCCTACGAGCAGTACTTC
j_gene: TRBJ2-7
len: 18
d_gene: TRBD1
abundance: .
v_gene: TRBV29-1

CDR3aa: CASRIQGTGAPLHF
CDR3nt: TGTGCCAGCAGGATTCAGGGAACTGGGGCACCCCTCCACTTT
j_gene: TRBJ1-6
len: 14
d_gene: .
abundance: .
v_gene: TRBV6-1

CDR3aa: CASSEALQGGVNQETQYF
CDR3nt: TGTGCCAGCAGTGAAGCGCTTCAGGGAGGGGTTAACCAAGAGACCCAGTACTTC
j_gene: TRBJ2-5
len: 18
d_gene: TRBD2
abundance: once
v_gene: TRBV2

CDR3aa: CATSGTPGEEQYF
CDR3nt: TGTGCCACCAGCGGGACTCCGGGCGAGGAGCAGTACTTC
j_gene: TRBJ2-7
len: 13
d_gene: .
abundance: many
v_gene: TRBV15

CDR3aa: CASSYVGGSYEQYF
CDR3nt: TGTGCCAGCAGTTACGTGGGGGGCTCCTACGAGCAGTACTTC
j_gene: TRBJ2-7
len: 14
d_gene: .
abundance: .
v_gene: TRBV6-7

CDR3aa: CANGLTTSGSGYTF
CDR3nt: TGTGCTAATGGTTTGACTACCTCCGGGAGCGGCTACACCTTC
j_gene: TRBJ1-2
len: 14
d_gene: .
abundance: .
v_gene: TRBV12-5

CDR3aa: CAIAGSPNEKLFF
CDR3nt: TGTGCCATCGCCGGGTCCCCTAATGAAAAACTGTTTTTT
j_gene: TRBJ1-4
len: 13
d_gene: .
abundance: .
v_gene: TRBV28

CDR3aa: CASSLVNTEAFF
CDR3nt: TGTGCCAGCAGCTTGGTAAACACTGAAGCTTTCTTT
j_gene: TRBJ1-1
len: 12
d_gene: .
abundance: .
v_gene: TRBV5-4

CDR3aa: CASSLATGNNSPLHF
CDR3nt: TGCGCCAGCAGCTTGGCCACAGGAAATAATTCACCCCTCCACTTT
j_gene: TRBJ1-6
len: 15
d_gene: .
abundance: .
v_gene: TRBV5-1

CDR3aa: CASSVTSDLEETQYF
CDR3nt: TGTGCCAGCAGTGTAACTAGCGACTTGGAGGAGACCCAGTACTTC
j_gene: TRBJ2-5
len: 15
d_gene: TRBD2
abundance: .
v_gene: TRBV2

CDR3aa: CASSLGIGGTEAFF
CDR3nt: TGTGCCAGCAGCTTGGGAATAGGGGGAACTGAAGCTTTCTTT
j_gene: TRBJ1-1
len: 14
d_gene: .
abundance: .
v_gene: TRBV5-5

CDR3aa: CASSPRGGSDTEAFF
CDR3nt: TGTGCCAGCAGTCCCCGGGGGGGCTCGGACACTGAAGCTTTCTTT
j_gene: TRBJ1-1
len: 15
d_gene: .
abundance: few
v_gene: TRBV6-4

CDR3aa: CASRLGLSTEAFF
CDR3nt: TGTGCCAGCAGGCTGGGCCTGAGCACTGAAGCTTTCTTT
j_gene: TRBJ1-1
len: 13
d_gene: .
abundance: .
v_gene: TRBV2

CDR3aa: CASSEYGQPQHF
CDR3nt: TGTGCCAGCAGTGAGTACGGTCAGCCCCAGCATTTT
j_gene: TRBJ1-5
len: 12
d_gene: .
abundance: .
v_gene: TRBV2

CDR3aa: CAWSESGIYNEQFF
CDR3nt: TGTGCCTGGAGCGAGAGCGGGATATACAATGAGCAGTTCTTC
j_gene: TRBJ2-1
len: 14
d_gene: TRBD2
abundance: .
v_gene: TRBV30

CDR3aa: CASSPQAENYGYTF
CDR3nt: TGTGCCAGCTCACCACAGGCGGAGAACTATGGCTACACCTTC
j_gene: TRBJ1-2
len: 14
d_gene: .
abundance: .
v_gene: TRBV18

CDR3aa: CASSSGGATDTQYF
CDR3nt: TGTGCCAGCAGCTCCGGGGGGGCTACAGATACGCAGTATTTT
j_gene: TRBJ2-3
len: 14
d_gene: TRBD2
abundance: .
v_gene: TRBV7-3

CDR3aa: CASTGVPSYEQYF
CDR3nt: TGTGCCAGTACAGGGGTACCCTCCTACGAGCAGTACTTC
j_gene: TRBJ2-7
len: 13
d_gene: TRBD1
abundance: .
v_gene: TRBV5-6

CDR3aa: CASSQVGTSGGTYNEQFF
CDR3nt: TGTGCCAGCAGCCAGGTCGGGACTAGCGGGGGGACTTACAATGAGCAGTTCTTC
j_gene: TRBJ2-1
len: 18
d_gene: TRBD2
abundance: .
v_gene: TRBV4-2

CDR3aa: CASNHRGRGSYNEQFF
CDR3nt: TGTGCCAGCAACCATCGGGGCAGGGGCTCCTACAATGAGCAGTTCTTC
j_gene: TRBJ2-1
len: 16
d_gene: .
abundance: few
v_gene: TRBV5-6

CDR3aa: CASSQRTGNTGELFF
CDR3nt: TGCGCCAGCAGCCAGAGGACAGGGAACACCGGGGAGCTGTTTTTT
j_gene: TRBJ2-2
len: 15
d_gene: TRBD1
abundance: once
v_gene: TRBV4-1

CDR3aa: CASSVGLADTDTQYF
CDR3nt: TGTGCCAGCAGCGTAGGACTAGCCGACACAGATACGCAGTATTTT
j_gene: TRBJ2-3
len: 15
d_gene: TRBD2
abundance: .
v_gene: TRBV5-8

CDR3aa: CASSPTGAEAFF
CDR3nt: TGTGCCAGCAGCCCCACCGGGGCTGAAGCTTTCTTT
j_gene: TRBJ1-1
len: 12
d_gene: .
abundance: .
v_gene: TRBV11-2

CDR3aa: CASSLGAGGDNEQFF
CDR3nt: TGCGCCAGCAGCTTGGGGGCGGGGGGAGACAATGAGCAGTTCTTC
j_gene: TRBJ2-1
len: 15
d_gene: TRBD2
abundance: few
v_gene: TRBV5-1

CDR3aa: CASSQDLGTGVCTLHF
CDR3nt: TGCGCCAGCAGCCAAGATCTCGGGACAGGGGTGTGTACCCTCCACTTT
j_gene: TRBJ1-6
len: 16
d_gene: TRBD1
abundance: .
v_gene: TRBV4-1

CDR3aa: CSAGTEGKQHF
CDR3nt: TGCAGCGCCGGGACGGAGGGAAAACAGCATTTT
j_gene: TRBJ1-5
len: 11
d_gene: .
abundance: once
v_gene: TRBV29-1

CDR3aa: CASSLGQINTGELFF
CDR3nt: TGTGCCAGCAGTTTGGGACAGATAAACACCGGGGAGCTGTTTTTT
j_gene: TRBJ2-2
len: 15
d_gene: TRBD1
abundance: .
v_gene: TRBV5-6

CDR3aa: CASSERRGAKLFF
CDR3nt: TGTGCCAGCAGTGAACGCAGGGGCGCAAAACTGTTTTTT
j_gene: TRBJ1-4
len: 13
d_gene: .
abundance: few
v_gene: TRBV25-1

CDR3aa: CAWSSGIYSPLHF
CDR3nt: TGTGCCTGGTCCTCAGGGATCTATTCACCCCTCCACTTT
j_gene: TRBJ1-6
len: 13
d_gene: .
abundance: .
v_gene: TRBV30

CDR3aa: CASSPSGGTGANVLTF
CDR3nt: TGTGCCAGCTCACCATCGGGGGGCACTGGGGCCAACGTCCTGACTTTC
j_gene: TRBJ2-6
len: 16
d_gene: .
abundance: .
v_gene: TRBV18

CDR3aa: CASSPWTGNTEAFF
CDR3nt: TGTGCCAGTAGTCCGTGGACTGGGAACACTGAAGCTTTCTTT
j_gene: TRBJ1-1
len: 14
d_gene: .
abundance: .
v_gene: TRBV19

CDR3aa: CASSWGKETQYF
CDR3nt: TGTGCCAGCAGTTGGGGCAAAGAGACCCAGTACTTC
j_gene: TRBJ2-5
len: 12
d_gene: .
abundance: once
v_gene: TRBV2

CDR3aa: CASSPRDKSFGNTIYF
CDR3nt: TGTGCCAGCAGCCCCCGGGACAAGTCTTTTGGAAACACCATATATTTT
j_gene: TRBJ1-3
len: 16
d_gene: .
abundance: .
v_gene: TRBV7-6

CDR3aa: CASSQQAGGRPQHF
CDR3nt: TGCGCCAGCAGCCAACAGGCAGGCGGGAGGCCCCAGCATTTT
j_gene: TRBJ1-5
len: 14
d_gene: .
abundance: .
v_gene: TRBV4-1